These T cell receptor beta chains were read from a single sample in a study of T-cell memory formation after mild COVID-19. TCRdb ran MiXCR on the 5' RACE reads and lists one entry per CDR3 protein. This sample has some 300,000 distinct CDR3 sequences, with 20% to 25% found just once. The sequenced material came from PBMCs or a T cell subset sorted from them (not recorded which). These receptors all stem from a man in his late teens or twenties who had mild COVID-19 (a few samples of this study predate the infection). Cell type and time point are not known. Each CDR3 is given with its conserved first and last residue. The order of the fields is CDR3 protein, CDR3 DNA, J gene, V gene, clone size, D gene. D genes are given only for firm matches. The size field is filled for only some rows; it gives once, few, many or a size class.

CSVGTGVGSPLHF,TGCAGCGTGGGGACCGGGGTCGGTTCACCCCTCCACTTT,TRBJ1-6,TRBV29-1,few,.
CASSYRGVSNQPQHF,TGTGCCAGCAGTTATCGGGGGGTGAGCAATCAGCCCCAGCATTTT,TRBJ1-5,TRBV6-2/TRBV6-3,few,.
CAISGTGLMEAFF,TGTGCCATTTCCGGGACAGGGCTCATGGAAGCTTTCTTT,TRBJ1-1,TRBV10-3,.,TRBD1
CASSLRDPTDTQYF,TGTGCCAGCAGCTTACGGGACCCCACAGATACGCAGTATTTT,TRBJ2-3,TRBV7-6,.,.
CASKRSSYNSPLHF,TGTGCCAGCAAAAGGAGCTCCTATAATTCACCCCTCCACTTT,TRBJ1-6,TRBV6-2/TRBV6-3,few,.
CSVERHRNYGYTF,TGCAGCGTTGAACGCCACAGGAACTATGGCTACACCTTC,TRBJ1-2,TRBV29-1,.,.
CSVARGAGTGELFF,TGCAGCGTTGCTCGGGGGGCGGGCACCGGGGAGCTGTTTTTT,TRBJ2-2,TRBV29-1,few,.
CSGIEAHTEAFF,TGCAGCGGGATTGAGGCTCACACTGAAGCTTTCTTT,TRBJ1-1,TRBV29-1,.,.
CASKTPTDTQYF,TGTGCCAGCAAAACGCCGACAGATACGCAGTATTTT,TRBJ2-3,TRBV28,.,.
CSAQPSGRSSYEQYF,TGCAGTGCCCAACCTAGCGGGCGGTCCTCCTACGAGCAGTACTTC,TRBJ2-7,TRBV20-1,few,TRBD2
CASSRGVIGELFF,TGCGCCAGCAGCCGGGGGGTCATCGGGGAGCTGTTTTTT,TRBJ2-2,TRBV5-1,.,TRBD2
CASSIFGGAGANVLTF,TGTGCCAGCAGCATTTTCGGGGGCGCCGGGGCCAACGTCCTGACTTTC,TRBJ2-6,TRBV6-6,few,.
CASSLAGIGSGYTF,TGTGCCAGCAGCCTAGCGGGGATTGGGTCCGGCTACACCTTC,TRBJ1-2,TRBV7-9,.,.
CSAHGTSPGGAFF,TGCAGTGCTCACGGGACCTCGCCTGGGGGCGCGTTCTTC,TRBJ2-1,TRBV20-1,.,.
CASSLGQENEQFF,TGTGCCAGCAGCCTGGGACAGGAGAATGAGCAGTTCTTC,TRBJ2-1,TRBV7-2,.,TRBD1
CASSLVENYGYTF,TGTGCCAGCAGCCTCGTCGAAAACTATGGCTACACCTTC,TRBJ1-2,TRBV7-9,once,.
CSVQAVQETQYF,TGCAGCGTTCAGGCAGTACAAGAGACCCAGTACTTC,TRBJ2-5,TRBV29-1,.,.
CASSPGQGFAETQYF,TGTGCCAGCAGTCCAGGACAGGGGTTCGCGGAGACCCAGTACTTC,TRBJ2-5,TRBV12-3/TRBV12-4,.,TRBD1
CASSPPGQGRTGELFF,TGTGCCAGCAGCCCGCCGGGACAGGGGCGGACCGGGGAGCTGTTTTTT,TRBJ2-2,TRBV7-9,.,TRBD1
CASSLGGGGQETQYF,TGTGCTAGCAGCCTGGGCGGCGGGGGGCAAGAGACCCAGTACTTC,TRBJ2-5,TRBV7-7,many,TRBD2
CASSLGGQAKTRTFF,TGCGCCAGCAGCTTGGGGGGACAGGCAAAAACACGGACTTTCTTT,TRBJ1-1,TRBV5-1,.,TRBD1
CASSLLGTYNEQFF,TGTGCCAGCAGCTTGTTGGGGACCTACAATGAGCAGTTCTTC,TRBJ2-1,TRBV11-2,few,.
CASSYAQETQYF,TGTGCCAGCAGCTACGCCCAGGAGACCCAGTACTTC,TRBJ2-5,TRBV6-2/TRBV6-3,few,.
CASSLRQGVEGAFF,TGTGCCAGCAGCTTGCGACAGGGCGTGGAGGGAGCTTTCTTT,TRBJ1-1,TRBV5-5,few,TRBD1
CASSPQGTGEVETQYF,TGTGCCAGCAGCCCTCAAGGGACAGGGGAGGTGGAGACCCAGTACTTC,TRBJ2-5,TRBV7-8,few,TRBD1
CSARDRVTEAFF,TGCAGTGCTAGAGATCGGGTCACTGAAGCTTTCTTT,TRBJ1-1,TRBV20-1,.,.
CASILEGTEAFF,TGTGCCAGCATCCTCGAGGGGACGGAAGCTTTCTTT,TRBJ1-1,TRBV7-9,few,.
CSAETSGGYEQFF,TGCAGTGCTGAAACTAGCGGGGGCTATGAGCAGTTCTTC,TRBJ2-1,TRBV20-1,once,TRBD2
CASSLSGGGADTQYF,TGTGCCAGCAGCTTATCAGGGGGCGGGGCAGATACGCAGTATTTT,TRBJ2-3,TRBV7-2,few,TRBD1
CASSPDRIIQETQYF,TGTGCCAGCTCACCGGACAGGATTATCCAAGAGACCCAGTACTTC,TRBJ2-5,TRBV18,.,TRBD1
CASSTGQGNYNEQFF,TGTGCCAGCAGCACGGGACAGGGTAACTACAATGAGCAGTTCTTC,TRBJ2-1,TRBV7-2,many,TRBD1
CASSLTVGRLNTEAFF,TGTGCCAGCAGCTTAACCGTAGGACGGTTGAACACTGAAGCTTTCTTT,TRBJ1-1,TRBV7-9,few,.
CASSPPASYEQYF,TGTGCCAGCTCACCACCTGCCTCCTACGAGCAGTACTTC,TRBJ2-7,TRBV18,few,.
CATSDTGRRGYTEAFF,TGTGCCACCAGTGACACCGGGCGCAGGGGGTACACTGAAGCTTTCTTT,TRBJ1-1,TRBV24-1,few,TRBD1
CASSSTGGRSPLHF,TGTGCCAGCAGCTCGACAGGGGGACGGTCACCCCTCCACTTT,TRBJ1-6,TRBV7-9,.,TRBD1
CATFGRGASDTQYF,TGTGCCACCTTCGGGCGGGGGGCTTCTGATACGCAGTATTTT,TRBJ2-3,TRBV10-3,few,TRBD2
CASSRNRDNNEQFF,TGCGCCAGCAGCCGCAACAGGGATAACAATGAGCAGTTCTTC,TRBJ2-1,TRBV4-3,.,.
CASSTRTGELFF,TGTGCCAGCAGCACAAGGACCGGGGAGCTGTTTTTT,TRBJ2-2,TRBV7-3,many,.
CASSRMIGQLSYEQYF,TGTGCCAGCAGCCGAATGATAGGACAGCTCTCCTACGAGCAGTACTTC,TRBJ2-7,TRBV5-5,.,.
CASSYSDSGVTEAFF,TGTGCCAGCAGTTACTCTGATTCCGGGGTCACTGAAGCTTTCTTT,TRBJ1-1,TRBV6-2/TRBV6-3,few,.
CASSQGIEQYF,TGTGCCAGCAGCCAGGGGATCGAGCAGTACTTC,TRBJ2-7,TRBV5-6,.,.
CASSPRAEAFF,TGTGCCAGCAGTCCAAGGGCTGAAGCTTTCTTT,TRBJ1-1,TRBV12-3/TRBV12-4,few,.
CASSLEVTNALDPFF,TGTGCCAGCAGCTTAGAAGTGACAAATGCGTTGGACCCTTTCTTT,TRBJ1-1,TRBV7-2,.,.
CAWSRTINQPQHF,TGTGCCTGGAGTCGGACAATCAATCAGCCCCAGCATTTT,TRBJ1-5,TRBV30,.,.
CASSLTPGRYEQYF,TGCGCCAGCAGCTTGACCCCCGGGAGATACGAGCAGTACTTC,TRBJ2-7,TRBV5-1,few,.
CASSPTALQRSGNTIYF,TGTGCCAGCTCACCGACCGCACTCCAGCGCTCTGGAAACACCATATATTTT,TRBJ1-3,TRBV18,few,.
CASRTGEIGELFF,TGTGCCAGCAGGACAGGGGAGATCGGGGAGCTGTTTTTT,TRBJ2-2,TRBV6-4,few,TRBD1
CASSQGGELFF,TGTGCCAGCAGCCAAGGCGGGGAGCTGTTTTTT,TRBJ2-2,TRBV14,.,.
CASSGVNSPLHF,TGCGCCAGCAGCGGGGTAAATTCACCCCTCCACTTT,TRBJ1-6,TRBV5-1,few,.
CASSRLGLSNEKLFF,TGTGCCAGCAGTCGGTTGGGGTTATCGAATGAAAAACTGTTTTTT,TRBJ1-4,TRBV7-9,few,.
CSAALGQSYEQYF,TGCAGCGCTGCTCTTGGGCAGAGCTACGAGCAGTACTTC,TRBJ2-7,TRBV29-1,few,.
CASRQTGGSGNQPQHF,TGTGCCAGCAGACAAACTGGGGGGTCGGGCAATCAGCCCCAGCATTTT,TRBJ1-5,TRBV6-5,.,.
CSSLESSYNSPLHF,TGCAGTTCTTTAGAGAGCTCCTATAATTCACCCCTCCACTTT,TRBJ1-6,TRBV20-1,.,.
CASSSRHGQFF,TGTGCCAGCAGTTCTCGACACGGGCAGTTCTTC,TRBJ2-1,TRBV6-6,.,.
CSQLMGGTSYTF,TGCAGTCAGCTAATGGGGGGCACGAGCTACACCTTC,TRBJ1-2,TRBV20-1,.,.
CASSTVGGDTQYF,TGTGCCAGCAGCACTGTGGGGGGGGATACGCAGTATTTT,TRBJ2-3,TRBV12-3/TRBV12-4,.,TRBD2
CASSAGTSGTQETQYF,TGTGCCAGCAGCGCTGGGACTAGCGGGACTCAAGAGACCCAGTACTTC,TRBJ2-5,TRBV9,.,TRBD2
CASRLAGNTEAFF,TGTGCCAGCAGACTCGCAGGGAACACTGAAGCTTTCTTT,TRBJ1-1,TRBV11-2,many,.
CASSIGGQENTQYF,TGTGCCAGTAGTATAGGAGGCCAAGAGAATACGCAGTATTTT,TRBJ2-3,TRBV19,.,.
CASSFGLDTEAFF,TGTGCCAGCAGCTTCGGGTTGGACACTGAAGCTTTCTTT,TRBJ1-1,TRBV7-9,.,.